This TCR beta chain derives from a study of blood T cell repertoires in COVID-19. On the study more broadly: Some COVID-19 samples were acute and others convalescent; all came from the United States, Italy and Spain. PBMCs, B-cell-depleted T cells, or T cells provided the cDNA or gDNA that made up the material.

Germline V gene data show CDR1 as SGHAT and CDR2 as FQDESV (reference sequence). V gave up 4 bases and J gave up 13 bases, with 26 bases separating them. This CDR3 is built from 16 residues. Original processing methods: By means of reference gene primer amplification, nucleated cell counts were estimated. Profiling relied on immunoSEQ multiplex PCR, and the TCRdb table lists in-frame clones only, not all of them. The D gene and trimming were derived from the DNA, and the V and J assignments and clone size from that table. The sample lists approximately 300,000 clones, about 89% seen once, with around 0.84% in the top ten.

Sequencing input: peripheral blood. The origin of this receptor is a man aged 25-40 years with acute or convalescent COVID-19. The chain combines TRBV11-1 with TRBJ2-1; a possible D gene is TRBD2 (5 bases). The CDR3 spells CASSSRGKGSVGRQFF. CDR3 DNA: TGTGCCAGCAGCTCCCGAGGGAAGGGAAGCGTAGGCCGTCAGTTCTTC.